Following are 27 T cell receptor beta chains from one sample sequenced in a study of blood T cell repertoires in COVID-19. The data were produced by immunoSEQ multiplex PCR, yet TCRdb's version contains in-frame clones alone and is incomplete. The sample lists around 270,000 clones; 70% to 90% were seen once. Sample: PBMCs or T cells enriched from blood (not recorded which). These receptors were obtained from a woman aged 25-40 years who had recovered from COVID-19.

V is TRBV6-5 and J is TRBJ1-1, with D uncertain. The CDR3 consists of 13 residues. The germline V gene encodes CDR1 MNHEY and CDR2 SVGAGI. The germline V and J ends were trimmed by 10 bases and 0 bases, with 12 bases remaining between them. The CDR3 loop reads CAISGVMNTEAFF. The DNA of the CDR3 is TGTGCCATCAGCGGGGTGATGAACACTGAAGCTTTCTTT.

The J gene is TRBJ1-2, the V gene TRBV6-5, with TRBD1 matching over 9 bases. The V segment lost 6 bases and the J segment 4 bases; nucleotides outside the gene matches: 3. The CDR3 spans 13 residues. The germline gives CDR1 MNHEY, CDR2 SVGAGI. The CDR3 is CASRGTGFYGYTF. In nucleotides, the CDR3 is TGTGCCAGCAGAGGGACAGGGTTCTATGGCTACACCTTC.

This chain connects TRBV7-9 to TRBJ1-3; D is possibly TRBD1 (5 bases). The CDR3 is 13 amino acids. Trimming cost V 4 bases and J 6 bases, with 10 bases left between them. CDR1 is SEHNR and CDR2 is FQNEAQ in the germline V gene (reference sequence). The CDR3 bases are TGTGCCAGCAGCTCCGAGACAGCAAACACCATATATTTT. This gives the protein CASSSETANTIYF.

This chain links TRBV29-1 with TRBJ1-1, with D tentatively TRBD1 (6 bases). The CDR3 contains 14 residues. Per germline, CDR1 SQVTM and CDR2 ANQGSEA. V was clipped by 3 bases and J by 8 bases, with 19 bases between them. The CDR3 DNA reads TGCAGCGTTGATCCACAGGGCCGAGTCGTCGAAGCTTTCTTT. Translation gives CSVDPQGRVVEAFF.

The rearrangement uses TRBV7-9 and TRBJ1-2; TRBD1 aligns across 7 bases. Trimming took 1 base from V and 8 from J; bases not matched to a gene: 13. This CDR3 is 16 amino acids long. CDR1 and CDR2 (germline): SEHNR, FQNEAQ (reference sequence). CDR3 coding DNA: TGTGCCAGCAGCTTAGGGAACAGGGGAAAAGTAGGCGGCTACACCTTC. Translation gives CASSLGNRGKVGGYTF.

This chain connects TRBV5-1 to TRBJ1-5, with unresolved D. Trimming removed 0 bases at V and 4 bases at J, with 5 bases between. CDR1 is SGHRS and CDR2 is YFSETQ in the germline V gene. The CDR3 sequence is 13 residues long. The CDR3 sequence: CASSLAVNQPQHF. The DNA of the CDR3 is TGCGCCAGCAGCTTGGCGGTTAATCAGCCCCAGCATTTT.

The V gene is TRBV7-2, the J gene TRBJ2-3; 11 positions match TRBD2. The CDR3 length is 16 residues. The ends lost 1 base at V and 8 bases at J; junction bases unmatched: 8. Germline CDR1 and CDR2: SGHTA and FQGNSA. This CDR3 reads CASSLGGGLAEGTQYF. The CDR3 DNA is TGTGCCAGCAGCTTAGGTGGGGGACTAGCGGAGGGTACGCAGTATTTT.

This chain joins TRBV4-1 and TRBJ1-2; D is undetermined. Germline CDR1 reads MGHRA; CDR2 reads YSYEKL. Between the trimmed V and J ends, which lost 0 bases and 4 bases, there was a span of 15 bases. This CDR3 spans 16 amino acids. The CDR3: CASSQEFVRPLYGYTF. The DNA for the CDR3 is TGCGCCAGCAGCCAAGAATTCGTCAGGCCCCTCTATGGCTACACCTTC.

This clone has just one count. The genes are TRBV6-1 and TRBJ1-2; D not resolved. The CDR3 loop spans 12 amino acids. The V and J ends lost 1 base and 9 bases respectively, with 9 bases between them. Germline V lookup: CDR1 MNHNS, CDR2 SASEGT. The CDR3 sequence is CASSEGGLSYTF. CDR3 sequence (DNA): TGTGCCAGCAGTGAAGGTGGACTGAGCTACACCTTC.

The chain links TRBV28 to TRBJ1-1, with 7 bases identical to TRBD1. Trimming cost V 7 bases and J 7 bases; bases outside gene matches: 6. Germline V gene sequence: CDR1 MDHEN, CDR2 SYDVKM. This CDR3 is built from 12 residues. The CDR3 reads CASNPGGNEAFF. The CDR3 region has the DNA TGTGCCAGCAACCCAGGGGGAAATGAAGCTTTCTTT.

The rearrangement links TRBV7-9 to TRBJ2-7; TRBD1 is a possible D gene (6 bases). Trimming shortened V by 4 bases and J by 1 base, and 14 bases separated the two germline ends. Germline V gives CDR1 SEHNR, CDR2 FQNEAQ (reference sequence). The CDR3 sequence is 15 residues long. The CDR3 loop reads CASSYGTSSSYEQYF. Written as DNA, the CDR3 is TGTGCCAGCAGCTACGGGACATCATCTTCCTACGAGCAGTACTTC.

The V call is TRBV11-2, the J call TRBJ1-4, with TRBD1 matching 7 bases. Losses at the gene ends were 6 bases for V and 10 bases for J; bases not matched to a gene: 8. Germline V CDR1 and CDR2: SGHAT, FQNNGV. This CDR3 spans 13 amino acids. CDR3 DNA: TGTGCCAGCAGAACTGCCACAGGGGCAAAACTGTTTTTT. It encodes CASRTATGAKLFF. Full variable domain (rest looked up from reference TRBV11-2 and TRBJ1-4): EAGVAQSPRYKIIEKRQSVAFWCNPISGHATLYWYQQILGQGPKLLIQFQNNGVVDDSQLPKDRFSAERLKGVDSTLKIQPAKLEDSAVYLCASRTATGAKLFFGSGTQLSVL.

The chain is built from TRBV10-3 and TRBJ1-2, with 7 bases aligning to TRBD1. Germline loops: CDR1 ENHRY, CDR2 SYGVKD. The CDR3 has 15 amino acids. Trimming took 6 bases from V and 3 from J; bases not matched to a gene: 10. The CDR3, as DNA: TGTGCCATCAGGGGGGAGACAGGGTCGGACTATGGCTACACCTTC. The encoded protein is CAIRGETGSDYGYTF.

This rearrangement joins TRBV29-1 to TRBJ2-3; TRBD1 is a possible D gene (6 bases). Germline V gene lookup returns CDR1 SQVTM and CDR2 ANQGSEA. The CDR3 spans 12 residues. V was cut by 8 bases and J by 1 base, with 10 bases left in between. The CDR3, as DNA: TGCAGCACCAGGGGCGGCACAGATACGCAGTATTTT. Amino acid sequence: CSTRGGTDTQYF.

This chain uses TRBV18 with TRBJ1-2; D gene unclear. This CDR3 is 16 amino acids long. Between the trimmed V and J ends, which lost 5 bases and 6 bases, there was a span of 22 bases. From germline, CDR1 is KGHSH and CDR2 LQKENI. CDR3 protein: CASSSDWSTAGDGYTF. CDR3 in DNA: TGTGCCAGCTCATCGGACTGGAGCACAGCAGGAGATGGCTACACCTTC.

The J gene is TRBJ2-7, the V gene TRBV5-1; D possibly corresponds to TRBD2 (6 bases). Looked up from germline, CDR1 is SGHRS and CDR2 is YFSETQ. The CDR3 length is 15 residues. Trimming removed 7 bases at V and 6 bases at J, with 23 bases between. The CDR3 nucleotides are TGCGCCAGCCAAGCGACGGCGGGGATTATGGGCGAGCAGTACTTC. It codes for CASQATAGIMGEQYF.

The rearrangement links TRBV27 to TRBJ1-5, with unresolved D. CDR3 length equals 16 residues. The germline V and J ends were trimmed by 0 bases and 2 bases, with 11 bases remaining between them. Germline loops: CDR1 MNHEY, CDR2 SMNVEV (reference sequence). The CDR3 nucleotides are TGTGCCAGCAGTTTATCGAGGACTGAACGCAATCAGCCCCAGCATTTT. This sequence encodes CASSLSRTERNQPQHF.

The chain employs TRBV28 and TRBJ1-2; 8 bases are a match to TRBD1. The J segment lost 5 bases and the V segment lost 6 bases, leaving 5 bases of the junction unmatched. This CDR3 comprises 13 residues. The germline V gene encodes CDR1 MDHEN and CDR2 SYDVKM. CDR3 nucleotides: TGTGCCAGCAGCCGTGACAGGGGTTATGGCTACACCTTC. It encodes CASSRDRGYGYTF.

CDR3 in amino acids: CASSPGTANTGELFF. CDR3 nucleotide sequence: TGTGCCAGCAGCCCAGGGACAGCCAACACCGGGGAGCTGTTTTTT. The genes are TRBV11-3 and TRBJ2-2; TRBD1 matches at 7 bases. V dropped 5 bases and J dropped 2; count of bases not matched to a gene: 5. The CDR3 is 15 amino acids. Germline loops: CDR1 SGHNT, CDR2 YENEEA.

V usage is TRBV7-8 and J usage is TRBJ2-7; 14 bases fit TRBD2. The CDR3 length is 17 residues. From germline, CDR1 is SGHVS and CDR2 FQNEAQ. Germline trimming cut 4 bases from V and 2 bases from J; bases unmatched to any gene: 7. CDR3 DNA: TGTGCCAGCAGCTCAGAGACTAGCGGGAGGGCCGCCTACGAGCAGTACTTC. Its protein is CASSSETSGRAAYEQYF. Based on the CDR3 plus reference TRBV7-8 and TRBJ2-7, the full variable domain is GAGVSQSPRYKVAKRGQDVALRCDPISGHVSLFWYQQALGQGPEFLTYFQNEAQLDKSGLPSDRFFAERPEGSVSTLKIQRTQQEDSAVYLCASSSETSGRAAYEQYFGPGTRLTVT.

The rearrangement links TRBV11-2 to TRBJ1-1; D possibly corresponds to TRBD1 (6 bases). The germline CDR1 and CDR2 sequences are SGHAT and FQNNGV. CDR3 length: 13 residues. The germline V and J ends were trimmed by 4 bases and 1 base, with 7 bases remaining between them. The CDR3 sequence: CASSWDKNTEAFF. The CDR3 coding sequence is TGTGCCAGCAGCTGGGACAAGAACACTGAAGCTTTCTTT.

This chain connects TRBV5-1 to TRBJ2-7; TRBD2 matches at 8 bases. V gave up 0 bases and J gave up 3 bases; unmatched junction bases: 2. The CDR3 length is 14 residues. CDR1 is SGHRS, CDR2 YFSETQ, per germline. The CDR3 loop reads CASSLVREGYEQYF. Here the CDR3 DNA reads TGCGCCAGCAGCTTGGTACGGGAGGGCTACGAGCAGTACTTC.

The chain has TRBV29-1 and TRBJ2-7, with 9 bases that match TRBD1. The V segment lost 6 bases and the J segment 2 bases; nucleotides outside the gene matches: 8. CDR1 and CDR2 from the germline V gene are SQVTM and ANQGSEA. The CDR3 has 14 amino acids. CDR3 sequence (DNA): TGCAGCGTCGAGTACAGGGGGCCTGCCTACGAGCAGTACTTC. It encodes CSVEYRGPAYEQYF.

This clone was detected a few times. V usage is TRBV10-3 and J usage is TRBJ2-2; tentative D call: TRBD2 (6 bases). CDR3 size: 15 residues. The ends were cut back, 6 bases at V and 1 base at J, with 12 bases in the middle. In germline, CDR1 is ENHRY, CDR2 SYGVKD. CDR3 nucleotide sequence: TGTGCCATCAGGGCTAGCGTGCAGAACACCGGGGAGCTGTTTTTT. It yields the protein CAIRASVQNTGELFF.

This clone has more than one count but fewer than ten. The rearrangement uses TRBV28 and TRBJ1-3; TRBD1 matches 8 bases. The CDR3 runs to 16 residues. V lost 4 bases to trimming and J lost 4 bases; unmatched junction nucleotides: 9. Per the germline V gene, CDR1 is MDHEN and CDR2 is SYDVKM. The CDR3 region is CASSSGTGRVGNTIYF. The CDR3 DNA reads as TGTGCCAGCAGTTCAGGGACAGGTCGGGTCGGAAACACCATATATTTT.

The chain joins TRBV29-1 to TRBJ2-1; maybe TRBD2 (6 bases). Germline loops: CDR1 SQVTM, CDR2 ANQGSEA. The germline V and J ends were trimmed by 4 bases and 6 bases, with 19 bases remaining between them. CDR3 size: 15 residues. The CDR3 DNA is TGCAGCGTTGCAGAGGGAGGAGGGGACGGCAATGAGCAGTTCTTC. It codes for CSVAEGGGDGNEQFF.

CDR3: CAWSVRGGGQPQHF. CDR3 nucleotide sequence: TGTGCCTGGAGTGTACGGGGGGGCGGGCAGCCCCAGCATTTT. The chain has TRBV30 and TRBJ1-5, with D perhaps matching TRBD1 (6 bases). The V end lost 0 bases, the J end lost 7 bases, and 13 bases lay between the germline ends. Germline-derived CDR1 and CDR2 are GTSNPN and SVGIG (reference sequence). The CDR3 totals 14 residues.